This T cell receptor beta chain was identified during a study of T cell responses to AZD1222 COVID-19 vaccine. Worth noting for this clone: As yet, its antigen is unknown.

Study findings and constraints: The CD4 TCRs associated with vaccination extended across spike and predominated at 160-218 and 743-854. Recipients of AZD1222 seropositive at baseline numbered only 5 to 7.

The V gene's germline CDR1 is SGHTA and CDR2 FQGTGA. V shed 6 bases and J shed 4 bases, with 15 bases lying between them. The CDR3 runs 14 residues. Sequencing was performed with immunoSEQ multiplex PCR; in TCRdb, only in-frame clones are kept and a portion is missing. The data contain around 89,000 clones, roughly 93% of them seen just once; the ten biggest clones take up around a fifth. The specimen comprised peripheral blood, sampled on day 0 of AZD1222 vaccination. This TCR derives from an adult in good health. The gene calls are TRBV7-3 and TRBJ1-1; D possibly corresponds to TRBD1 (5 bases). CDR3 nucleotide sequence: TGTGCCAGCAGGTCCGGGACCTTCTCCACTGAAGCTTTCTTT. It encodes CASRSGTFSTEAFF.